This entry lists 26 T cell receptor beta chains sequenced from one sample in a study of identical twins (dated by TCRdb to the mid-2010s). The library was built by means of 5' RACE. Instrument on record: Illumina HiSeq 2000. The public reads were reprocessed in TCRdb via fastp at Q25 and MiXCR, keeping in-frame beta chains. Each CDR3 protein appears once, grouped with its most common genes and DNA. Across this sample there are fewer than 650,000 distinct CDR3 sequences, with 7.1% seen only once. The ten largest clones take up roughly 1.6% of the sample. In addition, the sample was reused for a study of yellow fever vaccine responses in identical twins.

The sequenced sample consisted of PBMCs. These receptor sequences come from a woman aged 18-29 years in good health.

The chain employs TRBV6-1 and TRBJ2-7; 13 bases are shared with TRBD2. J gave up 5 bases and V 3 bases, and 4 bases lay outside the gene matches. Germline V gives CDR1 MNHNS, CDR2 SASEGT. The CDR3 sequence is 15 residues long. CDR3 sequence reads: CASSEGTSGANEQYF. In DNA, the CDR3 is TGTGCCAGCAGTGAGGGGACTAGCGGGGCCAACGAGCAGTACTTC.

This clonotype was picked up many times. V is TRBV24-1 and J is TRBJ2-1; 12 nucleotides align to TRBD2. The CDR3 loop spans 18 amino acids. V dropped 7 bases and J dropped 8; count of bases not matched to a gene: 17. The germline gives CDR1 KGHDR, CDR2 SFDVKD. The CDR3 DNA is TGTGCCACCAGCGCGACCCTAGGACTAGCGGGAAGTGTCGATGAGCAGTTCTTC. This encodes CATSATLGLAGSVDEQFF.

This clonotype has ten or more counts. The rearrangement joins TRBV11-2 to TRBJ2-2; D possibly uses TRBD1 or TRBD2 (6 bases each). Germline assignment: CDR1 SGHAT and CDR2 FQNNGV. This CDR3 contains 14 residues. Trimming pared 2 bases from V and 5 bases from J, leaving 9 bases between. The CDR3 DNA follows: TGTGCCAGCAGCTTACAGGGGACTACCGGGGAGCTGTTTTTT. This codes for CASSLQGTTGELFF.

This clonotype was seen ten or more times. This chain links TRBV12-3 or TRBV12-4 with TRBJ1-1; D gene uncertain. With 7 bases removed from V and 1 base from J, the gap between germline ends came to 10 bases. This CDR3 comprises 13 residues. In DNA form, the CDR3 reads TGTGCCAGCACAGTGTGGGAGAACACTGAAGCTTTCTTT. Residues: CASTVWENTEAFF.

This clonotype has ten or more counts. The chain joins TRBV14 to TRBJ2-3; TRBD2 matches 9 bases. Germline CDR1 is SGHDN and CDR2 is FVKESK. The ends lost 4 bases at V and 10 bases at J; junction bases unmatched: 6. The CDR3 spans 13 residues. The CDR3, as DNA: TGTGCCAGCAGCCGACTAGCGGTCTCCCCGCAGTATTTT. This codes for CASSRLAVSPQYF. Full variable domain (missing parts from reference TRBV14 and TRBJ2-3): EAGVTQFPSHSVIEKGQTVTLRCDPISGHDNLYWYRRVMGKEIKFLLHFVKESKQDESGMPNNRFLAERTGGTYSTLKVQPAELEDSGVYFCASSRLAVSPQYFGPGTRLTVL.

This clonotype was picked up many times. This sequence joins TRBV10-3 and TRBJ1-5, with TRBD1 as a possible D gene (5 bases). The V gene lost 3 bases and the J gene lost 6 bases, with 12 bases spanning the gap. Germline V CDR1 and CDR2: ENHRY, SYGVKD. The CDR3 is 14 residues long. The chain's CDR3 is CAISDGGGGQPQHF. CDR3 coding DNA: TGTGCCATCAGTGATGGCGGGGGGGGTCAGCCCCAGCATTTT.

The chain recombines TRBV20-1 with TRBJ2-1, with 12 bases aligning to TRBD1. J gave up 8 bases and V 0 bases, and 5 bases lay outside the gene matches. The CDR3 length is 15 residues. Germline values: CDR1 DFQATT, CDR2 SNEGSKA (reference sequence). The CDR3, as DNA: TGCAGTGCTAGAGATGGGGGGACAGGGGGCGATGAGCAGTTCTTC. Residues: CSARDGGTGGDEQFF.

The V and J genes are TRBV5-1 and TRBJ1-4; 7 nucleotides line up with TRBD1. The CDR3 is 16 amino acids. V trimming: 4 bases; J trimming: 2 bases; junction bases outside the gene matches: 8. Germline V gene lookup returns CDR1 SGHRS and CDR2 YFSETQ. The CDR3, as DNA: TGCGCCAGCAGCCACGGGACAGACACGACTAATGAAAAACTGTTTTTT. This encodes CASSHGTDTTNEKLFF.

The V call is TRBV10-2, the J call TRBJ1-5, with 8 bases fitting TRBD1. The length of the CDR3 is 14 residues. CDR1 WSHSY and CDR2 SAAADI come from the germline V gene. V shed 6 bases and J 3 bases; nucleotides not matched to a gene: 4. For the CDR3, the DNA is TGCGCCAGCAGGACAGGGGCCTTCAATCAGCCCCAGCATTTT. Amino acid sequence: CASRTGAFNQPQHF.

Ten or more counts support this clonotype. This rearrangement joins TRBV9 to TRBJ2-7, with a tentative D call TRBD2 (5 bases). The germline gives CDR1 SGDLS, CDR2 YYNGEE. The CDR3 extends over 13 amino acids. Trimming took off 2 bases at V and 6 bases at J, with 12 bases between the two ends. For the CDR3, the DNA is TGTGCCAGCAGCGTCGAGGGAGCAGGCGAGCAGTACTTC. Protein product: CASSVEGAGEQYF. The variable domain in full, with the rest retrieved from reference TRBV9 and TRBJ2-7, is DSGVTQTPKHLITATGQRVTLRCSPRSGDLSVYWYQQSLDQGLQFLIQYYNGEERAKGNILERFSAQQFPDLHSELNLSSLELGDSALYFCASSVEGAGEQYFGPGTRLTVT.

This clonotype was seen more than once but under ten times. V is TRBV10-3 and J is TRBJ2-1; 11 nucleotides agree with TRBD1. This CDR3 has 15 residues. V lost 4 bases and J lost 3; bases outside the gene matches: 2. The germline V gene encodes CDR1 ENHRY and CDR2 SYGVKD. In nucleotides, the CDR3 is TGTGCCATCAGTGTAGGGACAGGGGGCTACAATGAGCAGTTCTTC. Translation gives CAISVGTGGYNEQFF.

Only a few counts were recorded for this clonotype. The chain couples TRBV7-2 to TRBJ2-1; TRBD1 matches at 9 bases. V lost 4 bases, J lost 8 bases, and 9 bases stayed unmatched. CDR3 size: 15 residues. Looked up from germline, CDR1 is SGHTA and CDR2 is FQGNSA. The CDR3: CASSYTGTGFHEQFF. For the CDR3, the DNA is TGTGCCAGCAGCTACACCGGGACAGGGTTCCATGAGCAGTTCTTC.

The chain carries TRBV15 and TRBJ1-4, with 10 bases that match TRBD1. In germline, CDR1 is LNHNV, CDR2 YYDKDF (reference sequence). This CDR3 has 14 amino acids. Trimming took 5 bases from V and 8 from J; bases not matched to a gene: 5. The CDR3 bases are TGTGCCACCAGCGGGGACAGGGGATTGGAAAAACTGTTTTTT. Translation: CATSGDRGLEKLFF.

This clonotype was seen many times. The chain links TRBV12-3 or TRBV12-4 to TRBJ2-2, with D possibly being TRBD1 (5 bases). CDR3 length: 13 amino acids. Trimming removed 9 bases at V and 2 bases at J, with 10 bases between. In DNA, the CDR3 is TGTGCCAGTGGTAGGGGTAACACCGGGGAGCTGTTTTTT. Translating it yields CASGRGNTGELFF.

This clonotype was picked up a small number of times. This rearrangement joins TRBV15 to TRBJ1-6, with a possible D match to TRBD1 (5 bases). V was trimmed by 3 bases and J by 7 bases, leaving 10 bases between them. The CDR3 sequence is 14 residues long. Germline V gene data show CDR1 as LNHNV and CDR2 as YYDKDF (reference sequence). The CDR3 loop is CATSRMTDNSPLHF. The CDR3 DNA sequence: TGTGCCACCAGCAGGATGACAGACAATTCACCCCTCCACTTT.

This clonotype came up many times. V is TRBV5-1 and J is TRBJ2-1; 13 bases align to TRBD2. The CDR3 length is 17 residues. Germline V gene sequence: CDR1 SGHRS, CDR2 YFSETQ. V shed 4 bases, J shed 0 bases, and the junction held 4 bases outside the gene matches. In DNA, the CDR3 is TGCGCCAGCAGCCTAAGGACTAGCGGGGGCTCCTACAATGAGCAGTTCTTC. This translates into CASSLRTSGGSYNEQFF.

This clonotype was found a few times. The V call is TRBV7-9, the J call TRBJ2-4; no reliable D call. V dropped 1 base and J dropped 0 bases, with 13 bases sitting between them. The CDR3 has 17 residues. Germline V gene sequence: CDR1 SEHNR, CDR2 FQNEAQ (reference sequence). The CDR3 sequence is CASSLGPPLGAKNIQYF. In nucleotides, the CDR3 is TGTGCCAGCAGCTTAGGGCCCCCCCTCGGAGCCAAAAACATTCAGTACTTC.

V and J are TRBV28 and TRBJ2-2, with 12 bases aligning to TRBD2. Looked up from germline, CDR1 is MDHEN and CDR2 is SYDVKM. This CDR3 contains 16 residues. The trim removed 8 bases at V and 4 bases at J, leaving 8 bases unmatched. CDR3 sequence (DNA): TGTGCCAGCCGGACTAGCGGGACCGGGAGCACCGGGGAGCTGTTTTTT. It translates to CASRTSGTGSTGELFF. The variable domain in full, with the rest retrieved from reference TRBV28 and TRBJ2-2, is DVKVTQSSRYLVKRTGEKVFLECVQDMDHENMFWYRQDPGLGLRLIYFSYDVKMKEKGDIPEGYSVSREKKERFSLILESASTNQTSMYLCASRTSGTGSTGELFFGEGSRLTVL.

The table lists this clonotype with a few counts. The chain combines TRBV20-1 with TRBJ1-2, with 8 bases aligning to TRBD1. CDR3 length: 12 residues. Germline V lookup: CDR1 DFQATT, CDR2 SNEGSKA (reference sequence). J lost 7 bases, V lost 3 bases, and 4 bases had no gene match. Written as DNA, the CDR3 is TGCAGTGCTAGGGACAGGGATTTTGGCTACACCTTC. This gives the protein CSARDRDFGYTF.

This clonotype has only a few counts. The genes are TRBV18 and TRBJ2-1; TRBD2 matches at 15 bases. With V trimmed by 0 bases and J by 1 base, 4 bases remained unmatched. The germline CDR1 and CDR2 sequences are KGHSH and LQKENI. The CDR3 contains 19 residues. CDR3 nucleotides: TGTGCCAGCTCACCACCGGGACTAGCGGGAGGTCGGTCCTACAATGAGCAGTTCTTC. It translates to CASSPPGLAGGRSYNEQFF.

In its sample, this clonotype was seen many times. The chain uses TRBV4-1 and TRBJ1-1, with 10 bases matching TRBD1. Germline values: CDR1 MGHRA, CDR2 YSYEKL. V trimming: 3 bases; J trimming: 5 bases; junction bases outside the gene matches: 9. This CDR3 comprises 16 residues. In DNA form, the CDR3 reads TGCGCCAGCAGCCATTTCCCGGGACAGGGGAAGACTGAAGCTTTCTTT. Amino acids: CASSHFPGQGKTEAFF.

V gene TRBV7-9 combines with J gene TRBJ2-7, with D maybe TRBD2 (6 bases). CDR1 is SEHNR and CDR2 is FQNEAQ in the germline V gene (reference sequence). The CDR3 loop spans 12 amino acids. Trimming pared 1 base from V and 7 bases from J, leaving 8 bases between. CDR3 bases: TGTGCCAGCAGCTTAGGGGGGGAGGAGCAGTACGTC. Protein product: CASSLGGEEQYV.

This clonotype came up many times. The J gene is TRBJ2-5, the V gene TRBV10-3; the D is unclear. This CDR3 has 11 amino acids. CDR1 is ENHRY, CDR2 SYGVKD, per germline. V gave up 5 bases and J gave up 2 bases, with 3 bases separating them. The CDR3 nucleotides are TGTGCCATCAGTCAACAAGAGACCCAGTACTTC. Its translation is CAISQQETQYF.

The J gene is TRBJ2-1, the V gene TRBV7-6; no clear D. V was shortened by 2 bases and J by 4 bases, with 15 bases between the two germline ends. Per the germline V gene, CDR1 is SGHVS and CDR2 is FNYEAQ. CDR3 length: 16 residues. The CDR3 region has the DNA TGTGCCAGCAGCTTATTTGACTCTGTGACTTACAATGAGCAGTTCTTC. It translates to CASSLFDSVTYNEQFF.

This clonotype appeared many times. The DNA of the CDR3 is TGCGCCAGCAGCAATGGACAGACCTATGGCTACACCTTC. Translating it yields CASSNGQTYGYTF. The chain carries TRBV5-1 and TRBJ1-2; a possible D gene is TRBD1 (6 bases). This CDR3 has 13 residues. V was cut by 4 bases and J by 4 bases, with 11 bases left in between. Germline CDR1 SGHRS, CDR2 YFSETQ.

The sample holds many counts of this clonotype. This chain joins TRBV2 and TRBJ2-5, with 10 positions matching TRBD1. The trim removed 5 bases at V and 4 bases at J, leaving 4 bases unmatched. This CDR3 spans 14 amino acids. Germline CDR1 is SNHLY and CDR2 is FYNNEI. The CDR3, as DNA: TGTGCCAGCAGTTGGGACAGGGGTAGAGAGACCCAGTACTTC. Encoded protein: CASSWDRGRETQYF.